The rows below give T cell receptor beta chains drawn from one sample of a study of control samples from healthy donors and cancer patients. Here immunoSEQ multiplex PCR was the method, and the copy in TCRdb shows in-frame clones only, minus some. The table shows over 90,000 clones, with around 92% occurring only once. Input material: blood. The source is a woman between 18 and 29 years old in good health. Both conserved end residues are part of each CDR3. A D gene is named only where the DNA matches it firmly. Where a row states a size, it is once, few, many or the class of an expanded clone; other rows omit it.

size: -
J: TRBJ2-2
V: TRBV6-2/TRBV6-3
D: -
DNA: TGTGCCAGCAGTTACGGGACTGACACCGGGGAGCTGTTTTTT
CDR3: CASSYGTDTGELFF

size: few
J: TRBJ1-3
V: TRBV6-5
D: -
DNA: TGTGCCAGCAGTTTCACTGCGAGCTCTGGAAACACCATATATTTT
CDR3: CASSFTASSGNTIYF

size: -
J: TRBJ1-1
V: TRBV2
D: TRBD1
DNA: TGTGCCAGCAACGGACAGGGGGCCACTGAAGCTTTCTTT
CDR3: CASNGQGATEAFF

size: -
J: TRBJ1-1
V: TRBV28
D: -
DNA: TGTGCCAGCAGTAGAGACAGGCGGAACACTGAAGCTTTCTTT
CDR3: CASSRDRRNTEAFF

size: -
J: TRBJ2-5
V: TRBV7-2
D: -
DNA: TGTGCCAGCAGCATAGCCCAGGGACGAGGAGAGACCCAGTACTTC
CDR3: CASSIAQGRGETQYF

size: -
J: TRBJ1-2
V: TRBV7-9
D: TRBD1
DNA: TGTGCCAGCAGCCTACAGGGGCGGGATGGCTACACCTTC
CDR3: CASSLQGRDGYTF

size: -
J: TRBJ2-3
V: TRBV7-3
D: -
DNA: TGTGCCAGCAGCTCCTCCACAGATACGCAGTATTTT
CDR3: CASSSSTDTQYF

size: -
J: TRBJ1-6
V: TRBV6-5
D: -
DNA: TGTGCCAGCAGTTCCGTGGTAAACAATTCACCCCTCCACTTT
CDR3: CASSSVVNNSPLHF

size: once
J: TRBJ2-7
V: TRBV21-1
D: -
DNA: TGTGCCAGCAGCAATTGGGGGGGGGCCTACGAGCAGTACTTC
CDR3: CASSNWGGAYEQYF

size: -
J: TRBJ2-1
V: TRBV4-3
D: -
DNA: TGCGCCAGCAGCCAAGAGACGGACTCTTTCTACAATGAGCAGTTCTTC
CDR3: CASSQETDSFYNEQFF

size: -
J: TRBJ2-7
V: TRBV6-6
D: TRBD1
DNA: TGTGCCAGCAGTAACCGGGACAGGGGTTACGAGCAGTACTTC
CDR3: CASSNRDRGYEQYF

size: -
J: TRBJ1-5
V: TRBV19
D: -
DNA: TGTGCCAGTAGTGTCGACAGACCAAGCAATCAGCCCCAGCATTTT
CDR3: CASSVDRPSNQPQHF

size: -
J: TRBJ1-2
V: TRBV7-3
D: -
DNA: TGTGCCAGCAGCTTACCAGATAACTATGGCTACACCTTC
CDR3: CASSLPDNYGYTF

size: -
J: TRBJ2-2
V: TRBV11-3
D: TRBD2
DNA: TGTGCCAGCAGCCCGACTAGCGGGAGAGTTTTAGACACCGGGGAGCTGTTTTTT
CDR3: CASSPTSGRVLDTGELFF

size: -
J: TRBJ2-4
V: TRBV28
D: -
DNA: TGTGCCAGCAGTCACCCAGACGCCTTGTCCAAAAACATTCAGTACTTC
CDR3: CASSHPDALSKNIQYF

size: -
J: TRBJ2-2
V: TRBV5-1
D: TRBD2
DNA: TGCGCCAGCGGCCGGGAGGGGGGCACCGGGGAGCTGTTTTTT
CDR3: CASGREGGTGELFF

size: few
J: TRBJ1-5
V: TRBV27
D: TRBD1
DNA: TGTGCCAGCATCCACGCCGACAGGGGCCAGCCCCAGCATTTT
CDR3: CASIHADRGQPQHF

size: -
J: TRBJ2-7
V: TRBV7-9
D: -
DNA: TGTGCCAGCAGCTTTCAGGGGACCAACAACAACGAGCAGTACTTC
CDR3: CASSFQGTNNNEQYF

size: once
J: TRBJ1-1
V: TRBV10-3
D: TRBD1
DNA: TGTGCCATCAGCGTTAGGACAGGGGACCTCATGAACACTGAAGCTTTCTTT
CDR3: CAISVRTGDLMNTEAFF

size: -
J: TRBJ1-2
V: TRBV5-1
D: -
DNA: TGCGCCAGCAGCTTGGTTTTCGCCATCTGGGGTGGCTACACCTTC
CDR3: CASSLVFAIWGGYTF

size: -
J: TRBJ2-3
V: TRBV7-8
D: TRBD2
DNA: TGTGCCAGCAGCTTAGTGCCGGGGGGTCGAGATACGCAGTATTTT
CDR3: CASSLVPGGRDTQYF

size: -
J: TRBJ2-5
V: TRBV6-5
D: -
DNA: TGTGCCACCCTTCAAGGAGGACAAGAGACCCAGTACTTC
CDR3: CATLQGGQETQYF